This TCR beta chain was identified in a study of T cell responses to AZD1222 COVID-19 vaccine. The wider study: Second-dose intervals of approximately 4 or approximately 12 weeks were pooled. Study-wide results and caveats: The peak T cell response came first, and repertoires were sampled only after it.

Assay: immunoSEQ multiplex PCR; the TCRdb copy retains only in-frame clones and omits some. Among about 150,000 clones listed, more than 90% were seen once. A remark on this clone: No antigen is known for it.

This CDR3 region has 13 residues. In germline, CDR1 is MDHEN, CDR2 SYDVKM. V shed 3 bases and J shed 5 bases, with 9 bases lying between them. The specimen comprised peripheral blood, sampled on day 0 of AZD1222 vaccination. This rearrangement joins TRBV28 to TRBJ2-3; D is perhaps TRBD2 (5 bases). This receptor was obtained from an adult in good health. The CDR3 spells CASSFRGRDTQYF. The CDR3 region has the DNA TGTGCCAGCAGTTTTAGAGGGCGAGATACGCAGTATTTT.